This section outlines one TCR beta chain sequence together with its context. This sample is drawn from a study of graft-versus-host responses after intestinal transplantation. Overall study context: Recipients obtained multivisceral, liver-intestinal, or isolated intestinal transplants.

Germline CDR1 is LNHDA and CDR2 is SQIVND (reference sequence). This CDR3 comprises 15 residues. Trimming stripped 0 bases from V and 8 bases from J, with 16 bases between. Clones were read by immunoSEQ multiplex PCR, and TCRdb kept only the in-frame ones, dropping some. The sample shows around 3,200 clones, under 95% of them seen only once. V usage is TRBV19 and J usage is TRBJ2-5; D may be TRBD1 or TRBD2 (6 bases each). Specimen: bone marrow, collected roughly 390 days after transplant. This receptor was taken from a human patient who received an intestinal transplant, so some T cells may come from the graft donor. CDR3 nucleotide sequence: TGTGCCAGTAGTATAGAACGGGGGCGCTCCGAAACCCAGTACTTC. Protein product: CASSIERGRSETQYF.